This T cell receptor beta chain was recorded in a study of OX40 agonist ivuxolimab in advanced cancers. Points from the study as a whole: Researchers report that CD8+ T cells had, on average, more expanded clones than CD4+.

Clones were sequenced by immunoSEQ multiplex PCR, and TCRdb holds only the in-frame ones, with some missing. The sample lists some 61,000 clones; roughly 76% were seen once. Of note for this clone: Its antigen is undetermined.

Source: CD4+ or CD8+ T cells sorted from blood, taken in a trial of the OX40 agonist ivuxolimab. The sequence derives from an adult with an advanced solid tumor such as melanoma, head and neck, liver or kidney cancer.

Here the CDR3 DNA reads TGTGCCAGCAGCTTAGCGGGAAGGAGTCCTAGCTCCTACGAGCAGTACTTC. This translates into CASSLAGRSPSSYEQYF. V is TRBV7-9 and J is TRBJ2-5, with unresolved D. The DNA matches TRBJ2-7 better at its end, which makes the J call doubtful. CDR1 SEHNR and CDR2 FQNEAQ come from the germline V gene (reference sequence). The CDR3 covers 17 residues.